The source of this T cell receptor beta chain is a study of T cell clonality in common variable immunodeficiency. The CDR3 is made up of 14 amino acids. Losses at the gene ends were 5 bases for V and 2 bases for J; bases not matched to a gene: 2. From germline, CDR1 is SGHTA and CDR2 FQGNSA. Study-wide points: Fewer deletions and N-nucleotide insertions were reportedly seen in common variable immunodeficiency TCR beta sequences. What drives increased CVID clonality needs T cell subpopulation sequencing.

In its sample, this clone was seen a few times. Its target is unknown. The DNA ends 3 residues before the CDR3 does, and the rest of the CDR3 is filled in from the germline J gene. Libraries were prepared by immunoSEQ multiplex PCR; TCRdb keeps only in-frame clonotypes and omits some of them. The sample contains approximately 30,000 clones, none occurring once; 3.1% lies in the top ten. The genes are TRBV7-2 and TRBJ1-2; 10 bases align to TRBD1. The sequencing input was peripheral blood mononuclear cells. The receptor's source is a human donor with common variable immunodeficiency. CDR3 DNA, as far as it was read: TGTGCCAGCAGCCCGACAGGGGGCAACTATGGC. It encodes CASSPTGGNYG. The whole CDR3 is CASSPTGGNYGYTF.